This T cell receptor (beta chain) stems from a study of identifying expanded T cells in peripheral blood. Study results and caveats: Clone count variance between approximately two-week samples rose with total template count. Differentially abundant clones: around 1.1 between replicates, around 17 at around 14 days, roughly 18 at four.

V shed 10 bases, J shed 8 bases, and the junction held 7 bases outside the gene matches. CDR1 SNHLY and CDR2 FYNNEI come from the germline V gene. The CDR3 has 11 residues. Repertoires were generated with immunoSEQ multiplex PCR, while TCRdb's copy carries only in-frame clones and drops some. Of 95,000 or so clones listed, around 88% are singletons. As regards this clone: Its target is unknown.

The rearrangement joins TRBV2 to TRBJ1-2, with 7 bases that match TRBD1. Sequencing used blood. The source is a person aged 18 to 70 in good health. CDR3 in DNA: TGTGCCATCCGACAGGGTCCGGGCTACACCTTC. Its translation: CAIRQGPGYTF. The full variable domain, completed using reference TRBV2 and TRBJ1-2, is EPEVTQTPSHQVTQMGQEVILRCVPISNHLYFYWYRQILGQKVEFLVSFYNNEISEKSEIFDDQFSVERPDGSNFTLKIRSTKLEDSAMYFCAIRQGPGYTFGSGTRLTVV.